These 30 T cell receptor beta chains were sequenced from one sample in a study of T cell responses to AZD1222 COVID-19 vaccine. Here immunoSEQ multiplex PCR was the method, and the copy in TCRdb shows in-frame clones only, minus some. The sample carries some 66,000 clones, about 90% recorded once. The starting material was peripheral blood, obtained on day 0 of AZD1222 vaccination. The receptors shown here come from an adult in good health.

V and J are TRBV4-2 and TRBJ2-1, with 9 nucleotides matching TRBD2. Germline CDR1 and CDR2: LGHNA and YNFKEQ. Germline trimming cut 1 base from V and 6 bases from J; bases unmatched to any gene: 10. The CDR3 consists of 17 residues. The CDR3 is CASSQGGSGLAGNEQFF. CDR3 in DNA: TGTGCCAGCAGCCAAGGAGGGTCGGGACTAGCCGGCAATGAGCAGTTCTTC.

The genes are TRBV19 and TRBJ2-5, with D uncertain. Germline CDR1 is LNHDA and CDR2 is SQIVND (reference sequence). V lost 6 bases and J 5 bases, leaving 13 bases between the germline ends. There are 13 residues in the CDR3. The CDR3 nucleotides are TGTGCCAGTAGCCCGCTCCGCGCCGAGACCCAGTACTTC. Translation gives CASSPLRAETQYF.

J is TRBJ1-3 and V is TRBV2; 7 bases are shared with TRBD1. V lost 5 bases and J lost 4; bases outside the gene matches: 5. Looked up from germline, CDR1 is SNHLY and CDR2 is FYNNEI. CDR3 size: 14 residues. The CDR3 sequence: CASSTGTDGNTIYF. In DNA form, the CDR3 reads TGTGCCAGCAGTACCGGGACAGACGGAAACACCATATATTTT.

CDR3 sequence reads: CASSPQGAGETQYF. DNA for the CDR3: TGTGCCAGCAGCCCTCAGGGGGCGGGAGAGACCCAGTACTTC. The chain joins TRBV7-3 to TRBJ2-5, with 8 nucleotides matching TRBD1. Losses at the gene ends were 5 bases for V and 4 bases for J; bases not matched to a gene: 6. CDR1 and CDR2 from the germline V gene are SGHTA and FQGTGA. There are 14 residues in the CDR3.

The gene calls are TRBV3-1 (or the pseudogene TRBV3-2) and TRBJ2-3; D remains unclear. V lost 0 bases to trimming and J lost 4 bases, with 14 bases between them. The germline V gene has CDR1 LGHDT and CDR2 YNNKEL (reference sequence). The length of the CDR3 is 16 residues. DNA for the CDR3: TGTGCCAGCAGCCAAGATCGCCAAGGGTGGCCAGATACGCAGTATTTT. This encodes CASSQDRQGWPDTQYF.

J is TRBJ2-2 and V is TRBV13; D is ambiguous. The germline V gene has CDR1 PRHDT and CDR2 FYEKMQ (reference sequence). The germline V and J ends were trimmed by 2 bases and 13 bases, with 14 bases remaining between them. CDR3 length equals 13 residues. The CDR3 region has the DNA TGTGCCAGCAGCTTAAGGCAGGAAAGAGGGCTGTTTTTT. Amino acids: CASSLRQERGLFF. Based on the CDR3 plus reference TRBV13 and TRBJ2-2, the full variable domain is AAGVIQSPRHLIKEKRETATLKCYPIPRHDTVYWYQQGPGQDPQFLISFYEKMQSDKGSIPDRFSAQQFSDYHSELNMSSLELGDSALYFCASSLRQERGLFFGEGSRLTVL.

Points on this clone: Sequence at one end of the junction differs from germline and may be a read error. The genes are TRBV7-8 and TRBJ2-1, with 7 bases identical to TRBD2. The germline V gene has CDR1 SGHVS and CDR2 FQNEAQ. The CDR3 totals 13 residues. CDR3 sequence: CASSLAVYNEQFF. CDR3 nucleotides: TGTGCCAGCAGCCTAGCGGTGTACAATGAGCAGTTCTTC.

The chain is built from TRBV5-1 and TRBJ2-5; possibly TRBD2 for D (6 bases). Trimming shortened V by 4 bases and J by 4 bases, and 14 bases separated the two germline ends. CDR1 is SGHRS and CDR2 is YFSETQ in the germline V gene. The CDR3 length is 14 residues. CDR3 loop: CASSGTGLIETQYF. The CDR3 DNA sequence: TGCGCCAGCAGCGGAACGGGACTCATAGAGACCCAGTACTTC.

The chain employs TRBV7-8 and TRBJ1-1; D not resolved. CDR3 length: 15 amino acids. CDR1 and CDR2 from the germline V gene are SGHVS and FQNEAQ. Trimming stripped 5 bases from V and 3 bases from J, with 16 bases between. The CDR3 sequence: CASSRGWRDYTEAFF. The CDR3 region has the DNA TGTGCCAGCAGCCGAGGGTGGAGGGATTACACTGAAGCTTTCTTT.

CDR3 sequence reads: CASSEGTGSMVPQHF. The CDR3, as DNA: TGTGCCAGCAGTGAAGGGACAGGGAGCATGGTACCCCAGCATTTT. This chain uses TRBV25-1 with TRBJ1-5, with TRBD1 matching over 9 bases. The CDR3 length is 15 residues. V dropped 2 bases and J dropped 10; count of bases not matched to a gene: 9. Germline V gene sequence: CDR1 MGHDK, CDR2 SYGVNS.

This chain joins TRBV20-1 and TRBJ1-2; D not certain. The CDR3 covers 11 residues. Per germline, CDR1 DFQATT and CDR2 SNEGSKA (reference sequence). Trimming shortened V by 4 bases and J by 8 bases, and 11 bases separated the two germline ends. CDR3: CSAIDKVGYTF. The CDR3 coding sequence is TGCAGTGCTATCGATAAGGTCGGCTACACCTTC.

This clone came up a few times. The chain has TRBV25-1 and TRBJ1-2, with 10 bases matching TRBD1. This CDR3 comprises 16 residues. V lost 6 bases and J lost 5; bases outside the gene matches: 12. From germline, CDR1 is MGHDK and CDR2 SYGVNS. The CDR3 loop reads CASRRRGDRGTYGYTF. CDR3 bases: TGTGCCAGCAGACGGAGGGGGGACAGGGGCACTTATGGCTACACCTTC.

The CDR3 sequence is CASSQDRDYGYTF. As DNA, the CDR3 is TGCGCCAGCAGCCAAGACAGGGATTATGGCTACACCTTC. This chain uses TRBV4-3 with TRBJ1-2; D perhaps matches TRBD1 (5 bases). CDR3 length: 13 residues. The germline V gene has CDR1 LGHNA and CDR2 YSLEER. V was shortened by 0 bases and J by 5 bases, with 7 bases between the two germline ends.

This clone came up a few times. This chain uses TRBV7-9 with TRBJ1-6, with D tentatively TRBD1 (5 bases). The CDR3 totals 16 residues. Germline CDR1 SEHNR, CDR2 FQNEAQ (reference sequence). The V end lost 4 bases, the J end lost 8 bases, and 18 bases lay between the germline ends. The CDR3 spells CASSSRGGGLDSPLHF. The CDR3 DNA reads TGTGCCAGCAGCTCACGGGGGGGAGGCTTGGATTCACCCCTCCACTTT.

CDR3 nucleotides: TGTGCCAGCAGCTTAGCGCGACAGGCGGATGAAGCTTTCTTT. Its translation is CASSLARQADEAFF. The V and J genes are TRBV7-2 and TRBJ1-1, with D perhaps TRBD1 (6 bases). This CDR3 is built from 14 residues. V lost 0 bases and J 7 bases, leaving 12 bases between the germline ends. CDR1 SGHTA and CDR2 FQGNSA come from the germline V gene.

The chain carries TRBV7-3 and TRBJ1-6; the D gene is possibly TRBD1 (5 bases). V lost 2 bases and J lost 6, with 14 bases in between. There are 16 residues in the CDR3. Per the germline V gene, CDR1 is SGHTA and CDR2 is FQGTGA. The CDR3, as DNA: TGTGCCAGCAGCTTATTTGGGGCGCTGGGTAATTCACCCCTCCACTTT. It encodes CASSLFGALGNSPLHF.

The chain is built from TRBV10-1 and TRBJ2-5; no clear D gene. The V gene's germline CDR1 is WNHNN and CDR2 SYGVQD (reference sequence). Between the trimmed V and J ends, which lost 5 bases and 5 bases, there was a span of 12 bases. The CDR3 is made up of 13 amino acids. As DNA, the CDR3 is TGCGCCAGCAGTCTAACCCCCGGGGAGACCCAGTACTTC. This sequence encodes CASSLTPGETQYF.

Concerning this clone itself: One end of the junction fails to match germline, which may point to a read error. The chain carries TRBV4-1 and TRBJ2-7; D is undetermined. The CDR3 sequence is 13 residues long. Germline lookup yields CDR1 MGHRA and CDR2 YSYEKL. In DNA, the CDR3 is TGCGCCAGCAGCGAAGACCGGTACTACGAGCAGTACTTC. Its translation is CASSEDRYYEQYF.

CDR3 region: CASSLGSGRVYNEQFF. CDR3 coding DNA: TGTGCCAGCAGCTTAGGTAGCGGGAGGGTCTACAATGAGCAGTTCTTC. V is TRBV7-8 and J is TRBJ2-1, with 11 bases matching TRBD2. Germline CDR1 is SGHVS and CDR2 is FQNEAQ. The CDR3 sequence is 16 residues long. V gave up 1 base and J gave up 3 bases; unmatched junction bases: 2. The complete variable domain, with remaining parts taken from reference TRBV7-8 and TRBJ2-1, reads GAGVSQSPRYKVAKRGQDVALRCDPISGHVSLFWYQQALGQGPEFLTYFQNEAQLDKSGLPSDRFFAERPEGSVSTLKIQRTQQEDSAVYLCASSLGSGRVYNEQFFGPGTRLTVL.

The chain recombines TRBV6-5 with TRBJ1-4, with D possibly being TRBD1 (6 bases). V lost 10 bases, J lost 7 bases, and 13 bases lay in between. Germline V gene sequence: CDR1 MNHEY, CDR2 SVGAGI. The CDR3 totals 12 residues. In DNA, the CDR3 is TGTGCCACCTCAGGGGAGAGTGAAAAACTGTTTTTT. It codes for CATSGESEKLFF.

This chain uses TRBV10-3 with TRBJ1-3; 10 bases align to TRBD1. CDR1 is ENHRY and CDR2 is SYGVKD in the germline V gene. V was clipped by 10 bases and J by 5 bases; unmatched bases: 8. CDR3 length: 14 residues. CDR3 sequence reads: CASSGTGDRNTIYF. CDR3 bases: TGTGCCAGTTCCGGGACAGGGGACCGAAACACCATATATTTT.

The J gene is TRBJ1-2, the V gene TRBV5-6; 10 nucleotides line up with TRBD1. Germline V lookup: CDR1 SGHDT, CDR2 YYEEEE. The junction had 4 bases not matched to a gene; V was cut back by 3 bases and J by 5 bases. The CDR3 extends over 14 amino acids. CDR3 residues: CASSWDRGLYGYTF. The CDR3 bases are TGTGCCAGCAGCTGGGACAGGGGACTATATGGCTACACCTTC.

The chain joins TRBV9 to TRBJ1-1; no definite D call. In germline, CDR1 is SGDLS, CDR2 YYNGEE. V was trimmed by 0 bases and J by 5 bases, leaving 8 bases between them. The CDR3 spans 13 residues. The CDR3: CASSVGALTEAFF. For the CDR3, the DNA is TGTGCCAGCAGCGTAGGGGCCCTTACTGAAGCTTTCTTT.

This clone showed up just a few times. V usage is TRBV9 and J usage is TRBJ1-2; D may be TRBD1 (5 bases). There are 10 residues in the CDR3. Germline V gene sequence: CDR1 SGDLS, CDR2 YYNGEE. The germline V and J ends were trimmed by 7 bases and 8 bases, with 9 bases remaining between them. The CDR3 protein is CASGGVGYTF. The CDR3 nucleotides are TGTGCCAGCGGAGGGGTAGGCTACACCTTC.

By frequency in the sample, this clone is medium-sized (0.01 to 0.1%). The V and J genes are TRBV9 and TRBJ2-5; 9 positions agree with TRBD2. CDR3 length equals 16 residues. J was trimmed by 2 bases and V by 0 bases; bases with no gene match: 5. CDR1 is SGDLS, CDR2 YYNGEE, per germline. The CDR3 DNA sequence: TGTGCCAGCAGCGTAGATAGTCTAGCGGGGCAAGAGACCCAGTACTTC. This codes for CASSVDSLAGQETQYF.

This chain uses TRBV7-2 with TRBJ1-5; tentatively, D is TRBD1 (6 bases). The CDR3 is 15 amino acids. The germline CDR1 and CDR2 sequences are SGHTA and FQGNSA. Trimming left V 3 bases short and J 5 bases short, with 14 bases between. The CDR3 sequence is CASSFAGGGDQPQHF. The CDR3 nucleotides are TGTGCCAGCAGCTTCGCGGGGGGGGGCGATCAGCCCCAGCATTTT.

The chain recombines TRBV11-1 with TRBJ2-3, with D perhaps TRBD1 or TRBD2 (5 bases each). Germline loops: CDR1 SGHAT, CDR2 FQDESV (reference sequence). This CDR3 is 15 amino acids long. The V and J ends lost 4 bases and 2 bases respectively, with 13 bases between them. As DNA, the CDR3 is TGTGCCAGCAGCTCGGGACCTTCTCACACAGATACGCAGTATTTT. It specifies CASSSGPSHTDTQYF.

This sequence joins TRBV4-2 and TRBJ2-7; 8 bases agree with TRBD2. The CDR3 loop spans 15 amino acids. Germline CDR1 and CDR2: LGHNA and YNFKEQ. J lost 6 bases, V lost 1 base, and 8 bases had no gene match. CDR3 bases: TGTGCCAGCAGCCAAGCCGCCGGGACTAGGGCCGAGCAGTACTTC. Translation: CASSQAAGTRAEQYF.

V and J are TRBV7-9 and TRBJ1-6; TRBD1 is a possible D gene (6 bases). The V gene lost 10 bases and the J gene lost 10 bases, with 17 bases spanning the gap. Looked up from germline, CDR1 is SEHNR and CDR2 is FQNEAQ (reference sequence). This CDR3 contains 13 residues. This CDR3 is CATKETGGSPLHF. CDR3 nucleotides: TGTGCCACCAAGGAGACAGGAGGCTCACCCCTCCACTTT.

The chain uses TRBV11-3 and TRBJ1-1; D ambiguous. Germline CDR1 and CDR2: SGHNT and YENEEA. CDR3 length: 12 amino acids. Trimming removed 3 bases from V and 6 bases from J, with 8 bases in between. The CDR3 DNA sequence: TGTGCCAGCAGCTTGCGGGCCGCTGAAGCTTTCTTT. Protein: CASSLRAAEAFF.